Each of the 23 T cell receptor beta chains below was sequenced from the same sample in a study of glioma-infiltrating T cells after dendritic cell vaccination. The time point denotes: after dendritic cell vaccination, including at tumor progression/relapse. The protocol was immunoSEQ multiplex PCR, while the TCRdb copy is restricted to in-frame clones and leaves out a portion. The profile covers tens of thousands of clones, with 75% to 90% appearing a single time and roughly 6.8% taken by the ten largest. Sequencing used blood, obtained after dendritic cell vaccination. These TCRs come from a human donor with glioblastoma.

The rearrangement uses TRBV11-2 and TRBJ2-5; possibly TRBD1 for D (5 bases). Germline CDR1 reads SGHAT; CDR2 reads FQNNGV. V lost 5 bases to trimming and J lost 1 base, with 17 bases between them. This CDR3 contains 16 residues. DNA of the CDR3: TGTGCCAGCAGCGTAGGGTTAGCAGGGCCCCAAGAGACCCAGTACTTC. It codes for CASSVGLAGPQETQYF.

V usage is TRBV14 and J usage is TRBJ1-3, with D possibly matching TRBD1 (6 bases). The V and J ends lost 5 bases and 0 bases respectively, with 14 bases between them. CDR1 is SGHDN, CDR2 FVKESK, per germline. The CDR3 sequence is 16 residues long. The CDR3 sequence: CASSGQLLYSGNTIYF. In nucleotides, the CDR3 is TGTGCCAGCAGCGGACAGTTACTTTACTCTGGAAACACCATATATTTT.

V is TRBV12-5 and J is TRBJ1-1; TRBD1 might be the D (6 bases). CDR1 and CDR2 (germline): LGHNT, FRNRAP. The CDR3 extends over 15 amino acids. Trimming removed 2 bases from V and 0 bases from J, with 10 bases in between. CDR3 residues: CASGLFGGLNTEAFF. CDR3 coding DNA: TGTGCTAGTGGTTTGTTTGGGGGCTTGAACACTGAAGCTTTCTTT. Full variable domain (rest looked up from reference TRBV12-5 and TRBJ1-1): DARVTQTPRHKVTEMGQEVTMRCQPILGHNTVFWYRQTMMQGLELLAYFRNRAPLDDSGMPKDRFSAEMPDATLATLKIQPSEPRDSAVYFCASGLFGGLNTEAFFGQGTRLTVV.

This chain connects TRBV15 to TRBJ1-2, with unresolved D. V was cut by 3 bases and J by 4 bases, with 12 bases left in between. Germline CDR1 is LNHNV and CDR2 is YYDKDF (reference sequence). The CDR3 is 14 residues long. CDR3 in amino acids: CATSSGREIYGYTF. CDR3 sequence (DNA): TGTGCCACCAGCAGCGGGAGGGAAATCTATGGCTACACCTTC.

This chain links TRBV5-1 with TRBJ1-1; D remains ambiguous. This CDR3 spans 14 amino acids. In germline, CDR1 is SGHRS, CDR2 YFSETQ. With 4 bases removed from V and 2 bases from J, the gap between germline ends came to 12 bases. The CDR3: CASSLAAFNTEAFF. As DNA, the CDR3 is TGCGCCAGCAGCCTAGCGGCCTTTAACACTGAAGCTTTCTTT.

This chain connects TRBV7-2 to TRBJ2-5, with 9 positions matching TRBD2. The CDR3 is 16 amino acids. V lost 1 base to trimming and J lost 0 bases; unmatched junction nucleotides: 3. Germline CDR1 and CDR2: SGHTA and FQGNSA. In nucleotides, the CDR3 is TGTGCCAGCAGCTTAGATAGCGGGGGAAACCAAGAGACCCAGTACTTC. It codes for CASSLDSGGNQETQYF. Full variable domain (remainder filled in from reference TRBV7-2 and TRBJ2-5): GAGVSQSPSNKVTEKGKDVELRCDPISGHTALYWYRQSLGQGLEFLIYFQGNSAPDKSGLPSDRFSAERTGGSVSTLTIQRTQQEDSAVYLCASSLDSGGNQETQYFGPGTRLLVL.

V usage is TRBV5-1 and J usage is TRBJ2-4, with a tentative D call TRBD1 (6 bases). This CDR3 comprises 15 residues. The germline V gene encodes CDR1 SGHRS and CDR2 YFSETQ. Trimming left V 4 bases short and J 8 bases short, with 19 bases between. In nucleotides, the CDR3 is TGCGCCAGCAGCGCGGACAGTCAAGAGGGGGACATTCAGTACTTC. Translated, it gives CASSADSQEGDIQYF.

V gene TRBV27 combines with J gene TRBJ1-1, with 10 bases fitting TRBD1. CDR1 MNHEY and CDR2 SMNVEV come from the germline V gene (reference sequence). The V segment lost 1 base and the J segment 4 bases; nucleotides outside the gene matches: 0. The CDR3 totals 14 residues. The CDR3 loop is CASSLWDRGTEAFF. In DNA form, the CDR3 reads TGTGCCAGCAGTTTATGGGACAGGGGCACTGAAGCTTTCTTT.

The DNA of the CDR3 is TGTGCCAGCAGCTTAGTCAGGGATACTAACTATGGCTACACCTTC. As protein: CASSLVRDTNYGYTF. The V gene is TRBV7-2, the J gene TRBJ1-2; D might be TRBD1 (5 bases). V was clipped by 1 base and J by 0 bases, with 9 bases between them. The CDR3 is 15 amino acids. Germline CDR1 reads SGHTA; CDR2 reads FQGNSA. Looking up the rest from reference TRBV7-2 and TRBJ1-2 gives the full variable domain: GAGVSQSPSNKVTEKGKDVELRCDPISGHTALYWYRQSLGQGLEFLIYFQGNSAPDKSGLPSDRFSAERTGGSVSTLTIQRTQQEDSAVYLCASSLVRDTNYGYTFGSGTRLTVV.

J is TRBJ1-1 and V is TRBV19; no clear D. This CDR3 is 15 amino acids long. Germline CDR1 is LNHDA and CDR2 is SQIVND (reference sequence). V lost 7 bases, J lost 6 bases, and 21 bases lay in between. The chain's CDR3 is CASTIEFRGVPEAFF. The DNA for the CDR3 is TGTGCCAGTACCATAGAATTTCGAGGCGTCCCTGAAGCTTTCTTT.

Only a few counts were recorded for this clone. CDR3 nucleotides: TGTGCCAGTAAACAGGGGGCGGACACTGAAGCTTTCTTT. This encodes CASKQGADTEAFF. The genes are TRBV19 and TRBJ1-1; TRBD1 matches 9 bases. J was trimmed by 3 bases and V by 7 bases; bases with no gene match: 3. This CDR3 has 13 amino acids. Germline lookup yields CDR1 LNHDA and CDR2 SQIVND (reference sequence).

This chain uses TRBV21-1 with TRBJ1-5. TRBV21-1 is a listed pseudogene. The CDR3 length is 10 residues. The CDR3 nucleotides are TGTGCCAGCAGCAACCGGCCCCAGCATTTT. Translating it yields CASSNRPQHF.

The CDR3 here is CASSTTVATNEKLFF. CDR3 nucleotide sequence: TGTGCCAGCAGTACGACAGTTGCAACTAATGAAAAACTGTTTTTT. The rearrangement links TRBV6-6 to TRBJ1-4; a weak D match, TRBD1 (5 bases). There are 15 residues in the CDR3. V lost 5 bases and J 0 bases, leaving 10 bases between the germline ends. Germline V gene sequence: CDR1 MNHNY, CDR2 SVGAGI (reference sequence).

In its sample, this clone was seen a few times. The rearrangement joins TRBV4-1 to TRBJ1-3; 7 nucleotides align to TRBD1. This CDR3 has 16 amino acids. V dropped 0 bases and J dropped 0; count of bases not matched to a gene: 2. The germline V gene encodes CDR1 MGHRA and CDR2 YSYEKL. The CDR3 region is CASSQEGQISGNTIYF. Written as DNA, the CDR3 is TGCGCCAGCAGCCAAGAGGGACAGATCTCTGGAAACACCATATATTTT.

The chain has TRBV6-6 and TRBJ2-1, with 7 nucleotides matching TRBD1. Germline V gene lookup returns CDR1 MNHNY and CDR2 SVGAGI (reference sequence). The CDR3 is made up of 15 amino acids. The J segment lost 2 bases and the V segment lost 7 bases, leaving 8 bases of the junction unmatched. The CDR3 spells CASTPPGTAYNEQFF. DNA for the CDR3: TGTGCCAGCACCCCCCCCGGGACAGCCTACAATGAGCAGTTCTTC.

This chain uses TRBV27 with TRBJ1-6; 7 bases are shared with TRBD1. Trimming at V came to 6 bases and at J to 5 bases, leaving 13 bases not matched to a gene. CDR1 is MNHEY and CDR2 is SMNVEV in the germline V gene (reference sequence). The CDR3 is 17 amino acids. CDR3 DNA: TGTGCCAGCAGGGATGTCAGGGGGAAGGTTAATAATTCACCCCTCCACTTT. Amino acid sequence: CASRDVRGKVNNSPLHF.

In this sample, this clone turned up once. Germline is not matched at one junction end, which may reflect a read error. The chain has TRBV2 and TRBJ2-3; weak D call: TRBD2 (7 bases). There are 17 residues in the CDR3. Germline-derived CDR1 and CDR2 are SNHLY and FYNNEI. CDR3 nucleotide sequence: TGTGCCAGCAGAGAAGATGGGGGGGCGAGGGGCACAGATACGCAGTATTTT. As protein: CASREDGGARGTDTQYF.

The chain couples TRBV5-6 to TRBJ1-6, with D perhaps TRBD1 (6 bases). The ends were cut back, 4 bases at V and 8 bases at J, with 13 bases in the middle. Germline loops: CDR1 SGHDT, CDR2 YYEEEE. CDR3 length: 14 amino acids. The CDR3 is CASSPDSGHSPLHF. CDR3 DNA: TGTGCCAGCAGCCCGGACAGTGGGCATTCACCCCTCCACTTT.

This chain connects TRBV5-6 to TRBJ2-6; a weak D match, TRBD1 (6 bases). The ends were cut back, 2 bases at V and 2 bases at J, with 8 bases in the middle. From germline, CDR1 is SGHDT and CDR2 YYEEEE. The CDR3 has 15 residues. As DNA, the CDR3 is TGTGCCAGCAGCTTACCAGGGGCTGGGGCCAACGTCCTGACTTTC. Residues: CASSLPGAGANVLTF.

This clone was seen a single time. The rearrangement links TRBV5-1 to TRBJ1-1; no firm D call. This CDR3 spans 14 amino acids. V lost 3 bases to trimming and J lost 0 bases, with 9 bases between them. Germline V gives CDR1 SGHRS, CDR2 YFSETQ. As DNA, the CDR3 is TGCGCCAGCAGCTCGGAGGCCATGAACACTGAAGCTTTCTTT. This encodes CASSSEAMNTEAFF.

This chain's CDR3 is CATNPGGDSNQPQHF. CDR3 DNA: TGTGCCACCAACCCGGGGGGGGATAGCAATCAGCCCCAGCATTTT. V gene TRBV15 combines with J gene TRBJ1-5; maybe TRBD1 (5 bases). The CDR3 is 15 amino acids. The V gene lost 7 bases and the J gene lost 0 bases, with 13 bases spanning the gap. Germline V lookup: CDR1 LNHNV, CDR2 YYDKDF (reference sequence).

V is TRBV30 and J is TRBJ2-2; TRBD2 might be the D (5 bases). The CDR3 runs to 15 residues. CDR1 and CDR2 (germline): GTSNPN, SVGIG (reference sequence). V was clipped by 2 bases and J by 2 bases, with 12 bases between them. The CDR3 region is CAWSSGLRNTGELFF. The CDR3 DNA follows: TGTGCCTGGAGTTCCGGACTCCGAAACACCGGGGAGCTGTTTTTT.

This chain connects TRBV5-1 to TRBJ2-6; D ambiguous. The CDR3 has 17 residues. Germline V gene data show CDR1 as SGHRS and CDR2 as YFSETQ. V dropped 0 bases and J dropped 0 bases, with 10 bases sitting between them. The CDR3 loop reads CASSLDFDGSGANVLTF. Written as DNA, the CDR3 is TGCGCCAGCAGCTTGGACTTTGATGGCTCTGGGGCCAACGTCCTGACTTTC.